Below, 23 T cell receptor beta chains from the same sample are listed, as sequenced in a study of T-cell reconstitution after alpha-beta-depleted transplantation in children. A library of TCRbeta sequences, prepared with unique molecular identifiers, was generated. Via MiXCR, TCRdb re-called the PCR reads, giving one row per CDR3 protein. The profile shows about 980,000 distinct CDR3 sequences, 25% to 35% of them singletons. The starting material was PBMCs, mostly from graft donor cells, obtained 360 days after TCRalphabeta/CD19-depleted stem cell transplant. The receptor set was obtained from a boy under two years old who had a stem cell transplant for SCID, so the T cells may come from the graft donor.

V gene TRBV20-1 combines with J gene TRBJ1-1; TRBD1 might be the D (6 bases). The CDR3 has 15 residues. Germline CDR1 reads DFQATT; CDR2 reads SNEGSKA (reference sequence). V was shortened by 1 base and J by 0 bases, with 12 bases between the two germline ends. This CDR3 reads CSARVAGALNTEAFF. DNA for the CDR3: TGCAGTGCTAGAGTGGCAGGGGCTTTGAACACTGAAGCTTTCTTT.

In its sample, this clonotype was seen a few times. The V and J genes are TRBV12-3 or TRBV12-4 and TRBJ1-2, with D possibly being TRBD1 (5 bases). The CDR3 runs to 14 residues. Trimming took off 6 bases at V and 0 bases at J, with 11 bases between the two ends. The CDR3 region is CASRGRGANYGYTF. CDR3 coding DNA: TGTGCCAGCAGGGGGCGAGGAGCTAACTATGGCTACACCTTC.

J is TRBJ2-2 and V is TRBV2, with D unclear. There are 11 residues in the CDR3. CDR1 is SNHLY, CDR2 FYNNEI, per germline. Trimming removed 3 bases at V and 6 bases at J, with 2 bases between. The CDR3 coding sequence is TGTGCCAGCAGTGAGGCCGGGGAGCTGTTTTTT. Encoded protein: CASSEAGELFF.

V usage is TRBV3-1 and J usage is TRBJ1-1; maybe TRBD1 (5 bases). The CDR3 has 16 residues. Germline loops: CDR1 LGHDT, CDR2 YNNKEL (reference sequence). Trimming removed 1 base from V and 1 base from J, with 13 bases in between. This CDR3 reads CASSQGDRITNTEAFF. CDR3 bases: TGTGCCAGCAGCCAAGGGGACCGAATAACGAACACTGAAGCTTTCTTT.

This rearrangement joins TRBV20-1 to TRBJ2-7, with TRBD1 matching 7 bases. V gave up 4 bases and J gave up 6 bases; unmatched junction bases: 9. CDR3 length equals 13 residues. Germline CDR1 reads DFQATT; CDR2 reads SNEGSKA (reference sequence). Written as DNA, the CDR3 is TGCAGTGCTATCCACGACAGGGTCAGCGAGCAGTACTTC. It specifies CSAIHDRVSEQYF.

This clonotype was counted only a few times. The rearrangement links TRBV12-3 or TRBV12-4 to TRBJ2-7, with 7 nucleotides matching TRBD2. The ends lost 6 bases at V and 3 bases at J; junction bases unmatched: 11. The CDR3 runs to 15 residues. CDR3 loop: CASSPLGGDVYEQYF. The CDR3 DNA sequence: TGTGCCAGCAGCCCACTTGGGGGGGATGTCTACGAGCAGTACTTC.

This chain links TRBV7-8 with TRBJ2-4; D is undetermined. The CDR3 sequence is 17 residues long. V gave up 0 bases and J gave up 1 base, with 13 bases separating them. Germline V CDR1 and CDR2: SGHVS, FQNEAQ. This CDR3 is CASSLALGKGAKNIQYF. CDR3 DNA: TGTGCCAGCAGCTTAGCGTTAGGGAAAGGGGCCAAAAACATTCAGTACTTC.

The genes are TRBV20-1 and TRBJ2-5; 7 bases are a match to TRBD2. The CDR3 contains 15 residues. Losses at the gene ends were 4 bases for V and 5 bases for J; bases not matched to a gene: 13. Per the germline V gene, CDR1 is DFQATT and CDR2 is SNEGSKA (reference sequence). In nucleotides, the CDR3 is TGCAGTGCTACCCCTGGGCGGGGGAGTAGGGAGACCCAGTACTTC. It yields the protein CSATPGRGSRETQYF.

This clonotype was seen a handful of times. CDR3 nucleotides: TGCGCCAGCAGCCTAGGATTAGCGGGGGCCGACACCGGGGAGCTGTTTTTT. It is translated as CASSLGLAGADTGELFF. The rearrangement links TRBV5-1 to TRBJ2-2, with TRBD2 matching 9 bases. With V trimmed by 4 bases and J by 3 bases, 10 bases remained unmatched. Germline values: CDR1 SGHRS, CDR2 YFSETQ. CDR3 length: 17 residues.

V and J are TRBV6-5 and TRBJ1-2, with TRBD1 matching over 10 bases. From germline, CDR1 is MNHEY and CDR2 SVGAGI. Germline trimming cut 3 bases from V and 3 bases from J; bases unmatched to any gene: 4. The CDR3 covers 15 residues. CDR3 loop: CASSYGGQGYYGYTF. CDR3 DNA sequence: TGTGCCAGCAGTTATGGGGGACAGGGGTACTATGGCTACACCTTC.

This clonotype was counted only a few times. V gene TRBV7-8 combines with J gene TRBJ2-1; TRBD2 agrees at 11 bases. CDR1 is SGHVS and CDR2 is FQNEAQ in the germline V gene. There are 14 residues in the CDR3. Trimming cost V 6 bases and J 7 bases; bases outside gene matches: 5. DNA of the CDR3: TGTGCCAGCAGGAGAGCTAGCGGGGGGAATGAGCAGTTCTTC. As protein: CASRRASGGNEQFF.

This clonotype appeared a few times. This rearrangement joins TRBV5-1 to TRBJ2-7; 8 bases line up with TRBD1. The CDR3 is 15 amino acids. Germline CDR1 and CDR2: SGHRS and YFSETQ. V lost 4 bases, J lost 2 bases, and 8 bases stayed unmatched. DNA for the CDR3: TGCGCCAGCAGCCCTCGCGGGACAGGCCCCTACGAGCAGTACTTC. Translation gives CASSPRGTGPYEQYF.

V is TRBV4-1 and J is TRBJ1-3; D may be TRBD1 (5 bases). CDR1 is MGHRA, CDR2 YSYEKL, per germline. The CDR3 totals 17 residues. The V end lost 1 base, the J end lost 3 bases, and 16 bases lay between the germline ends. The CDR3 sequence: CASSQGPNGGNGNTIYF. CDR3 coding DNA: TGCGCCAGCAGCCAAGGCCCAAATGGGGGGAATGGAAACACCATATATTTT.

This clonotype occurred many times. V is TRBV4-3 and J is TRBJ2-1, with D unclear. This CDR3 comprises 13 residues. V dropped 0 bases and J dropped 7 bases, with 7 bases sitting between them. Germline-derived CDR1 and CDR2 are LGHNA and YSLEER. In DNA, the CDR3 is TGCGCCAGCAGCCAAGATAATCGGAATGAGCAGTTCTTC. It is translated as CASSQDNRNEQFF.

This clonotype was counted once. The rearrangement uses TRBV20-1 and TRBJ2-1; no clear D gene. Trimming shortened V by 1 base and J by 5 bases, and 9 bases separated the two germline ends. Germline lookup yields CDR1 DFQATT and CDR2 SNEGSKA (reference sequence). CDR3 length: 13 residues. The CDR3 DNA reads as TGCAGTGCTAGAGGTCTTAGAAACAATGAGCAGTTCTTC. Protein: CSARGLRNNEQFF.

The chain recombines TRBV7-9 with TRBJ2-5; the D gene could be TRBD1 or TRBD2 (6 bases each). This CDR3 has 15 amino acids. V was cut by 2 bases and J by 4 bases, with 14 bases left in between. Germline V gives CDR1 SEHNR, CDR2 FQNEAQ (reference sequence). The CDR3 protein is CASSLTGKGGETQYF. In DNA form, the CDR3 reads TGTGCCAGCAGCTTAACAGGGAAGGGGGGAGAGACCCAGTACTTC.

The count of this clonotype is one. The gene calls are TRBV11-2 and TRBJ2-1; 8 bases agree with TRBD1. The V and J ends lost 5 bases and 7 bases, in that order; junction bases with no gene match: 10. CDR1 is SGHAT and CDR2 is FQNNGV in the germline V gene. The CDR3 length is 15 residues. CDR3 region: CASSPAQGARNEQFF. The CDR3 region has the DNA TGTGCCAGCAGCCCGGCCCAGGGGGCGAGAAATGAGCAGTTCTTC.

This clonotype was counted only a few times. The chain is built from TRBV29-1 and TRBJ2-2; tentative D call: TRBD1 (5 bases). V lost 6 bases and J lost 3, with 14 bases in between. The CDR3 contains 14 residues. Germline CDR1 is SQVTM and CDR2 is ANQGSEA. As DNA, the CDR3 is TGCAGCGTCCGGATGGGGCCGGACACCGGGGAGCTGTTTTTT. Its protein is CSVRMGPDTGELFF.

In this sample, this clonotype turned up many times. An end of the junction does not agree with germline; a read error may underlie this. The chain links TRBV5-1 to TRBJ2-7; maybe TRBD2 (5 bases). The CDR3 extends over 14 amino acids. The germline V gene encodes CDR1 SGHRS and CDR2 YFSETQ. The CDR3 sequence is CASSLSGGSYEQYF. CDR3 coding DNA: TGTGCCAGCAGCTTGAGCGGCGGCTCCTACGAGCAGTACTTC. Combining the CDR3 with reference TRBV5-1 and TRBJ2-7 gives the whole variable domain KAGVTQTPRYLIKTRGQQVTLSCSPISGHRSVSWYQQTPGQGLQFLFEYFSETQRNKGNFPGRFSGRQFSNSRSEMNVSTLELGDSALYLCASSLSGGSYEQYFGPGTRLTVT.

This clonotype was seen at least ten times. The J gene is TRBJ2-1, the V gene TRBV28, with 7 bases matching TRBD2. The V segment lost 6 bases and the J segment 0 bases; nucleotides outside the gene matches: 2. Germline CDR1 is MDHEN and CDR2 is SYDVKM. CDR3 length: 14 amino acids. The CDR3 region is CASRRESSYNEQFF. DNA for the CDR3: TGTGCCAGCAGGCGGGAGAGCTCCTACAATGAGCAGTTCTTC.

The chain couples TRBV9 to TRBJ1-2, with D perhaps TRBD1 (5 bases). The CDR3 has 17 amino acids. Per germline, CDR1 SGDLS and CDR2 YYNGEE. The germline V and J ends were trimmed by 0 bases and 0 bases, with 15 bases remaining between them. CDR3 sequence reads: CASSVALRGETNYGYTF. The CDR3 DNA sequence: TGTGCCAGCAGCGTAGCTCTCCGGGGCGAAACTAACTATGGCTACACCTTC.

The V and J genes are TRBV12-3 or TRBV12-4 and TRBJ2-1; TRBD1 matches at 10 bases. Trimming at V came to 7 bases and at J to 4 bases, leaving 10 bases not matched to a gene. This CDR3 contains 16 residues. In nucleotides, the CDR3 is TGTGCCAGCACTTTGCTCGGACAGGGGGTTTACAATGAGCAGTTCTTC. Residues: CASTLLGQGVYNEQFF.

CDR3 residues: CASSPGIGANVLTF. For the CDR3, the DNA is TGTGCCAGCAGTCCCGGCATTGGGGCCAACGTCCTGACTTTC. The rearrangement joins TRBV7-3 to TRBJ2-6; the D is unclear. The V and J ends lost 6 bases and 3 bases respectively, with 9 bases between them. CDR3 size: 14 residues. From germline, CDR1 is SGHTA and CDR2 FQGTGA. The whole variable domain, filled in from reference TRBV7-3 and TRBJ2-6, reads GAGVSQTPSNKVTEKGKYVELRCDPISGHTALYWYRQSLGQGPEFLIYFQGTGAADDSGLPNDRFFAVRPEGSVSTLKIQRTERGDSAVYLCASSPGIGANVLTFGAGSRLTVL.